These T cell receptor beta chains were read from a single sample in a study of shared clonotypes between healthy human individuals. The repertoire was sequenced with immunoSEQ multiplex PCR; TCRdb's copy has only in-frame clones and lacks some. Of approximately 980,000 clones in the sample, over 75% were seen once. The sequencing input was memory CD4+ T cells sorted from blood. The source is a man between 18 and 29 years old in good health. Both conserved end residues are trimmed from each CDR3. Each record gives: clone size, V gene, J gene, CDR3 protein. Part of the rows lack a size; the others show once, few, many or a class for expanded clones.

size: .
V: TRBV30
J: TRBJ1-2
CDR3: AWSSFDQGANYGYT

size: once
V: TRBV7-3
J: TRBJ1-1
CDR3: ASSSVRQADKAF

size: .
V: TRBV25-1
J: TRBJ2-7
CDR3: ASSESPRSYEQY

size: .
V: TRBV11-2
J: TRBJ2-3
CDR3: ASSSRQIAGNTDTQY

size: .
V: TRBV6-1
J: TRBJ2-2
CDR3: ASSVGNTGELF

size: .
V: TRBV7-9
J: TRBJ2-7
CDR3: ASSSGQGVYYEQY

size: .
V: TRBV6-1
J: TRBJ1-1
CDR3: ASSEAQNTEAF

size: .
V: TRBV28
J: TRBJ2-7
CDR3: ASSSGYEQY

size: .
V: TRBV28
J: TRBJ1-4
CDR3: ASFAGNEKLF

size: .
V: TRBV28
J: TRBJ1-4
CDR3: ASTPGWTGGPWKNEKLF

size: .
V: TRBV7-2
J: TRBJ1-6
CDR3: ASARGAAGKNSPLH

size: .
V: TRBV5-1
J: TRBJ2-3
CDR3: ASTGTGTQY

size: .
V: TRBV27
J: TRBJ1-1
CDR3: ASRTQGLKAF

size: many
V: TRBV2
J: TRBJ2-7
CDR3: AGRRQDNSYEQY

size: .
V: TRBV5-1
J: TRBJ2-3
CDR3: ASSRAPAFSSTDTQY

size: many
V: TRBV27
J: TRBJ2-7
CDR3: ASSGPRGSGSYEQY

size: .
V: TRBV7-2
J: TRBJ2-3
CDR3: ASSFPERGSTDTQY

size: .
V: TRBV5-1
J: TRBJ2-3
CDR3: ASSPGDSGRPDTQY

size: few
V: TRBV6-1
J: TRBJ2-7
CDR3: ASGRGSSYEQY

size: once
V: TRBV6-6
J: TRBJ2-1
CDR3: ASSRIISGEQF

size: few
V: TRBV7-2
J: TRBJ2-7
CDR3: ASSDPPPGGFSYEQY

size: .
V: TRBV5-1
J: TRBJ2-3
CDR3: ASYGGPSDTQY

size: .
V: TRBV19
J: TRBJ2-1
CDR3: ASSINPGGARDEQF

size: once
V: TRBV30
J: TRBJ1-4
CDR3: AWSRAGKEKLF

size: once
V: TRBV19
J: TRBJ2-1
CDR3: ASRTTGRQSDNEQF

size: .
V: TRBV5-8
J: TRBJ2-7
CDR3: ASSFGDRRTYEQY

size: .
V: TRBV4-3
J: TRBJ2-1
CDR3: ASSQGRKPHNEQF

size: many
V: TRBV15
J: TRBJ1-5
CDR3: ATSRDNQPQH

size: few
V: TRBV11-2
J: TRBJ1-6
CDR3: ASSLGNLDSPLH

size: .
V: TRBV28
J: TRBJ1-1
CDR3: ASSFSEPLEAF

size: once
V: TRBV5-4
J: TRBJ2-7
CDR3: ASSLLAASHEQY

size: .
V: TRBV18
J: TRBJ2-1
CDR3: ASSPSVDEQF

size: .
V: TRBV30
J: TRBJ2-7
CDR3: AWSLAPYEQY

size: .
V: TRBV7-2
J: TRBJ2-7
CDR3: ASSLMFGGSYEQY

size: .
V: TRBV7-9
J: TRBJ1-5
CDR3: ASSHDSSNQPQH

size: few
V: TRBV30
J: TRBJ1-2
CDR3: ACLREVNGYT

size: once
V: TRBV1
J: TRBJ1-1
CDR3: TSSQFRDRGFMNTEAF

size: .
V: TRBV30
J: TRBJ2-7
CDR3: AWTSGFTYEQY

size: .
V: TRBV18
J: TRBJ2-7
CDR3: ASSGASGVPEQY

size: few
V: TRBV5-1
J: TRBJ2-7
CDR3: ASTRTSGETEQY

size: many
V: TRBV5-4
J: TRBJ2-3
CDR3: ASSLSPLSTDTQY

size: .
V: TRBV10-2
J: TRBJ1-5
CDR3: ASSPSYVQPQH

size: .
V: TRBV27
J: TRBJ2-5
CDR3: ASSALGTVEETQY

size: .
V: TRBV6-1
J: TRBJ2-7
CDR3: ASRGRSTDEQY

size: .
V: TRBV5-1
J: TRBJ1-2
CDR3: ASNTAGGVLGYT

size: .
V: TRBV6-6
J: TRBJ1-1
CDR3: ASTKDRGTEAF

size: few
V: TRBV10-3
J: TRBJ1-5
CDR3: AISDTGDQPQH

size: .
V: TRBV2
J: TRBJ2-5
CDR3: ASSGAGARETQY

size: .
V: TRBV2
J: TRBJ1-4
CDR3: ASTQGGQPNEKLF

size: .
V: TRBV21-1
J: TRBJ1-2
CDR3: ASSNGSGAPVGGYT

size: .
V: TRBV6-1
J: TRBJ2-7
CDR3: ASSEAGGPVSYEQY

size: once
V: TRBV11-2
J: TRBJ2-5
CDR3: ASSGSSTGLLEQETQY

size: .
V: TRBV28
J: TRBJ1-5
CDR3: ASSFLGTVNQPQH

size: .
V: TRBV9
J: TRBJ1-5
CDR3: ASSAGQGGPYSNQPQH